At least ten counts were recorded for the clone carrying this TCR beta chain. No antigen is known for it. Germline lookup yields CDR1 MNHEY and CDR2 SMNVEV (reference sequence). This CDR3 region has 12 residues. Trimming removed 7 bases from V and 7 bases from J, with 11 bases in between. These data belong to a study of T cells in Graves' hyperthyroidism and ophthalmopathy. The study, taken as a whole, reports: Ophthalmopathy got predicted by the model a median about six months before its onset. Blood also showed most of the thyroid clonotypes that were expanded above 0.001.

Researchers took RNA transcripts and amplified the TCR beta CDR3 regions from them. HTBI primers were employed in a first-round RT-PCR of the TCR CDR3. In TCRdb, the multiplex PCR reads were re-called with MiXCR into one record per CDR3 protein. The sample carries about 380,000 distinct CDR3 sequences, roughly 20% recorded once. Each person with ophthalmopathy scored at least 3 on the Clinical Activity Score, reached NOSPECS grade 4 or higher, and had been ill under 3 months. Diagnosis relied on clinical symptoms, serum thyroxine and TRAb, thyroid ultrasound and orbital computed tomography. The clonotype comes from a man aged 18 to 35 with Graves' ophthalmopathy. The chain has TRBV27 and TRBJ2-1; D is ambiguous. The sequenced sample consisted of blood. The CDR3 is CASNTVRNEQFF. Here the CDR3 DNA reads TGTGCCAGCAATACGGTGCGGAATGAGCAGTTCTTC.